The present entry profiles one T cell receptor beta chain with its context. A few counts support this clonotype. Its binding antigen is unknown. No quality values exist for individual bases; no much larger clone is one base distant. These data originate in a study of T-cell reconstitution after alpha-beta-depleted transplantation in children listed by TCRdb under 2016. Regarding the study in general: T-cell immune reconstitution after TCRalphabeta/CD19-depleted allogeneic hematopoietic cell transplantation in children was quantitatively tracked in the study by means of TCR repertoire profiling.

Libraries were built with PCR. The reads were generated on an Illumina HiSeq 2500. To normalize quantification of the TCRbeta repertoire, the TCR libraries were built with molecular barcoding that relied on unique molecular identifiers. The public sequencing data were trimmed at Q25 with fastp and processed into clonotypes with MiXCR by TCRdb, which kept only in-frame beta chains. Rows with one shared CDR3 protein collapse into an entry with the most common genes and DNA. For this sample the table gives around 800,000 distinct CDR3 sequences, of which roughly 16% were detected only once. Clones ranked in the top ten supply around 4.5% of the sample. This specimen's treatment or condition label, interpreted: allogeneic hematopoietic cell transplantation with graft depleted of TCRalphabeta T cells and CD19 B cells. The children who served as transplant recipients had been given grafts of TCRalphabeta/CD19-depleted allogeneic hematopoietic cells.

Sequences DFQATT (CDR1) and SNEGSKA (CDR2) are obtained from the germline V gene (reference sequence). At the junction V is shortened by 6 bases and J by 6 bases, with 14 bases in between. From the cysteine up to the phenylalanine, the CDR3 has a length of 12 residues. Only the CDR3 region is kept as DNA, spanning 36 bases read in frame from base 1. Paper-wide results and their limitations: Over subsequent months, a decline in hyperexpanded clone frequencies was noted, and after one year, T-cell counts and TCRbeta diversity were mostly ascribed to newly produced T cells. The high TCRbeta diversity at day 60 in some patients was ascribed to recipient T cells and intrathymic progenitors that had survived conditioning. The apparently early alphabetaT-cell count recovery about two months after transplant was reportedly dependent on only several hundred rapidly expanded clones derived from non-depleted graft cells.

This receptor was obtained from a male patient under 18 who had a stem cell transplant for acute lymphoblastic leukemia, so the T cells may come from the graft donor. Rearrangement joined TRBV20-1 to TRBJ1-2; TRBD1 is possibly the D segment (5 matching bases). The sequences come from PBMCs, mostly from graft donor cells, collected 360 days after TCRalphabeta/CD19-depleted stem cell transplant. The CDR3 amino acid sequence is: CSALLSRDGYTF. The DNA is as follows: TGCAGTGCCCTCCTGAGCAGGGATGGCTACACCTTC.